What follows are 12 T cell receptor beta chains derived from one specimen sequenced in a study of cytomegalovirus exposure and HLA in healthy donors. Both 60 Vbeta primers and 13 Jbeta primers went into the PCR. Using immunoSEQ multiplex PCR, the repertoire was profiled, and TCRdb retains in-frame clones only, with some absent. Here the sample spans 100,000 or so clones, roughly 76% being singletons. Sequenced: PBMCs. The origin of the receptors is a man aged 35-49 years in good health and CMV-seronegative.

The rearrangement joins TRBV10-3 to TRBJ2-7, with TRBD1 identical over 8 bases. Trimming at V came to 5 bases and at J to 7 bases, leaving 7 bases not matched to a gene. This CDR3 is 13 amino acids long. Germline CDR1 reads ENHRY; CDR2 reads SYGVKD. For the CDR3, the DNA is TGTGCCATCAGTCTGGAAACAGGGGGGGAGCAGTACTTC. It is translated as CAISLETGGEQYF.

The CDR3 sequence is CASSSPTGSANEQYF. The CDR3 region has the DNA TGTGCCAGCAGCTCACCGACAGGGTCTGCAAACGAGCAGTACTTC. This chain connects TRBV7-9 to TRBJ2-7; 7 bases map to TRBD1. Per the germline V gene, CDR1 is SEHNR and CDR2 is FQNEAQ (reference sequence). CDR3 size: 15 residues. The V segment lost 4 bases and the J segment 5 bases; nucleotides outside the gene matches: 11.

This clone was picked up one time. The CDR3 protein is CASGPRPGLAGELTYEQYF. DNA of the CDR3: TGTGCTAGTGGTCCTCGCCCGGGACTAGCGGGGGAGTTGACCTACGAGCAGTACTTC. This chain joins TRBV12-5 and TRBJ2-7, with 14 bases matching TRBD2. The CDR3 contains 19 residues. The germline V gene encodes CDR1 LGHNT and CDR2 FRNRAP. V was pared by 5 bases and J by 2 bases, with 14 bases of the junction left unmatched. The variable domain in full, with the rest retrieved from reference TRBV12-5 and TRBJ2-7, is DARVTQTPRHKVTEMGQEVTMRCQPILGHNTVFWYRQTMMQGLELLAYFRNRAPLDDSGMPKDRFSAEMPDATLATLKIQPSEPRDSAVYFCASGPRPGLAGELTYEQYFGPGTRLTVT.

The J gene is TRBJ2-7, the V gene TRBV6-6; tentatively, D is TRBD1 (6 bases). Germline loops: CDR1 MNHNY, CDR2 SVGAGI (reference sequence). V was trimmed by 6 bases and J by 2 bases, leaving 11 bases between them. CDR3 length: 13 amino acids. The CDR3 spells CASRDSDTYEQYF. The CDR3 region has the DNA TGTGCCAGCAGGGACAGTGACACCTACGAGCAGTACTTC.

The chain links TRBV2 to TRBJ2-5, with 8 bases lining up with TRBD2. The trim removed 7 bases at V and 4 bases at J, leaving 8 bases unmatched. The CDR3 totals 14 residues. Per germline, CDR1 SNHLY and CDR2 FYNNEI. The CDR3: CASKLTSAGETQYF. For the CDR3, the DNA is TGTGCCAGCAAGCTGACTAGCGCGGGAGAGACCCAGTACTTC.

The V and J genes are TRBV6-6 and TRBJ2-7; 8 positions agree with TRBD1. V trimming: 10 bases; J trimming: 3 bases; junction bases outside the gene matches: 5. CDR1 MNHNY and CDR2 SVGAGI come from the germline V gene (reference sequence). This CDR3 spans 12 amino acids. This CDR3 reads CATGTGLYEQYF. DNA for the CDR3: TGTGCCACCGGGACAGGCCTCTACGAGCAGTACTTC.

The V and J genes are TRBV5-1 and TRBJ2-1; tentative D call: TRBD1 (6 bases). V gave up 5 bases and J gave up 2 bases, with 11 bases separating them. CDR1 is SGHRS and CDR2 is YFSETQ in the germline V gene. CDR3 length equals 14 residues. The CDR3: CASSTGSPYNEQFF. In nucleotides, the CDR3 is TGCGCCAGCAGTACAGGGAGCCCCTACAATGAGCAGTTCTTC. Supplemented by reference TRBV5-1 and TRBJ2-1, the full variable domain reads KAGVTQTPRYLIKTRGQQVTLSCSPISGHRSVSWYQQTPGQGLQFLFEYFSETQRNKGNFPGRFSGRQFSNSRSEMNVSTLELGDSALYLCASSTGSPYNEQFFGPGTRLTVL.

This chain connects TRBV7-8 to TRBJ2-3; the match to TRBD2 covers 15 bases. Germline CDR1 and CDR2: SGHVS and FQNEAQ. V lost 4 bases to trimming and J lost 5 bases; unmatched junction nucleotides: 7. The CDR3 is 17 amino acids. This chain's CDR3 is CASSWLPGLAGGDTQYF. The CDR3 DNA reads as TGTGCCAGCAGCTGGCTGCCGGGACTAGCGGGGGGAGATACGCAGTATTTT. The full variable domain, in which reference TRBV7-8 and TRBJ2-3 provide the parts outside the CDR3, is GAGVSQSPRYKVAKRGQDVALRCDPISGHVSLFWYQQALGQGPEFLTYFQNEAQLDKSGLPSDRFFAERPEGSVSTLKIQRTQQEDSAVYLCASSWLPGLAGGDTQYFGPGTRLTVL.

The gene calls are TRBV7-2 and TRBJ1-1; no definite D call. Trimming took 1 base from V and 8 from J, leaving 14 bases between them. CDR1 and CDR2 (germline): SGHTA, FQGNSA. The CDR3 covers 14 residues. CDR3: CASSLVAVTFEAFF. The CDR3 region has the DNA TGTGCCAGCAGCTTAGTTGCAGTCACCTTCGAAGCTTTCTTT.

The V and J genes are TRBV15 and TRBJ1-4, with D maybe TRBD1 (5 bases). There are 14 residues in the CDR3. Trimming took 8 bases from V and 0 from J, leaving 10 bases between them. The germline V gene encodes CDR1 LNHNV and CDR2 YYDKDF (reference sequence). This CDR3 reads CATAGEATNEKLFF. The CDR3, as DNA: TGTGCCACCGCGGGGGAAGCAACTAATGAAAAACTGTTTTTT.

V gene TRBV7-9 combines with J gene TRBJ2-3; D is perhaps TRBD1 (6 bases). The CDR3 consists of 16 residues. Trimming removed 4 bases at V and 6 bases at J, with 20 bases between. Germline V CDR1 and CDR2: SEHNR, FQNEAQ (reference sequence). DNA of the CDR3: TGTGCCAGCAGCTCGCAGGACAGAACTAAGGAGGATACGCAGTATTTT. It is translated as CASSSQDRTKEDTQYF.

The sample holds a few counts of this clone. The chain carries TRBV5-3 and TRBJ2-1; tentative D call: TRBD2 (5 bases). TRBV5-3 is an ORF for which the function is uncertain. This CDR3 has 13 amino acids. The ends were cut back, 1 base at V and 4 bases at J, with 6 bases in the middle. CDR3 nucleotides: TGTGCCAGAAGCTTGTGGACTTACAATGAGCAGTTCTTC. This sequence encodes CARSLWTYNEQFF.